The entry that follows covers one T cell receptor (beta chain) sequence. Its specificity is unknown. The record originates from a study of vaccination and CD4 T cells after COVID-19. Study summary: Convalescent donors totaled six males and four females, including two who were Hispanic. Timing of post-vaccine sample collection was a median roughly 66 days after dose two, with a range of 14 to 241. The cells were exposed to overlapping spike peptides originating from SARS-CoV-2, HCoV-NL63, HCoV-OC43 and HCoV-229E for stimulation.

The sample's treatment: roughly 10-day PBMC culture with coronavirus spike peptide pools or control peptides (ViraFEST assay). Following expansion of antigen-specific T cells with peptide pools, ViraFEST then sequenced TCRs. The CDR3 length is 13 residues. V lost 1 base and J lost 6, with 7 bases in between. The V gene's germline CDR1 is SEHNR and CDR2 FQNEAQ (reference sequence). Cultured CD4+ T cell DNA underwent sequencing with the Oncomine TCR Beta short-read assay. TCRdb processed the PCR reads anew with MiXCR; each CDR3 protein has one entry. The repertoire holds just under 20,000 distinct CDR3 sequences, with roughly 50% as singletons.

Specimen: cultured CD4+ T cells from blood. The sequence was collected from a human donor with COVID-19. This sequence joins TRBV7-9 and TRBJ1-5; D possibly corresponds to TRBD1 (6 bases). CDR3 nucleotide sequence: TGTGCCAGCAGCTTAGAAGGGGGTCAGCCCCAGCATTTT. Translating it yields CASSLEGGQPQHF.